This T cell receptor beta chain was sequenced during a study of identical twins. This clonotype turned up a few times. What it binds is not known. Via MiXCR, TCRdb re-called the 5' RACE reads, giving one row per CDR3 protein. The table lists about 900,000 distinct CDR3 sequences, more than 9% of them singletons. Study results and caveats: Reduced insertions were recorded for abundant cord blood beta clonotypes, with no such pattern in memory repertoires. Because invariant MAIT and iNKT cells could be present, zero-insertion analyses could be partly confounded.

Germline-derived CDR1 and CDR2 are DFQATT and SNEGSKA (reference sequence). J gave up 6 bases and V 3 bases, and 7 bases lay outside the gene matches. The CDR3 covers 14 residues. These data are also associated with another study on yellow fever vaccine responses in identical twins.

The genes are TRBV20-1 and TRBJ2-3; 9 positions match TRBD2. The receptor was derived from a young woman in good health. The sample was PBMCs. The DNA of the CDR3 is TGCAGTGCTAGCGGGACTAGCTCATTGGATACGCAGTATTTT. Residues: CSASGTSSLDTQYF.